These T cell receptor beta chains were read from a single sample in a study of shared clonotypes between healthy human individuals. Repertoires were generated with immunoSEQ multiplex PCR, while TCRdb's copy carries only in-frame clones and drops some. The sample has some 2,500,000 clones, 80% to 95% seen once. Sample: naive CD4+ T cells from PBMCs. These receptor sequences come from a man aged 18-30 years in good health. Some clones in this sample may be carry-over from other donors' samples. CDR3s include the opening cysteine and the closing phenylalanine or tryptophan. D genes are given only for firm matches. Clone size, where shown, is once, few, many, or a class for clones that have expanded.

V	size	D	J	CDR3	DNA
TRBV27	.	.	TRBJ1-2	CASSPRGLDYGYTF	TGTGCCAGCAGTCCCCGCGGGTTGGACTATGGCTACACCTTC
TRBV5-1	.	.	TRBJ1-3	CASSLFGTSGNTIYF	TGCGCCAGCAGCTTGTTTGGGACCTCTGGAAACACCATATATTTT
TRBV13	.	TRBD2	TRBJ2-5	CASSSLAGEETQYF	TGTGCCAGCTCTTCCCTAGCGGGAGAAGAGACCCAGTACTTC
TRBV25-1	.	.	TRBJ1-1	CASSEYGRSHTEAFF	TGTGCCAGCAGTGAATATGGGAGGTCGCACACTGAAGCTTTCTTT
TRBV18	once	TRBD1	TRBJ1-3	CASSPTPRTGSGNTIYF	TGTGCCAGCTCACCAACCCCCCGGACAGGCTCTGGAAACACCATATATTTT
TRBV29-1	.	.	TRBJ1-2	CSTLGYGYTF	TGCAGCACACTTGGCTATGGCTACACCTTC
TRBV6-1	.	TRBD2	TRBJ2-7	CASSLSLAGVDEQYF	TGTGCCAGCAGCCTCAGCCTAGCGGGAGTGGACGAGCAGTACTTC
TRBV27	once	TRBD2	TRBJ2-5	CASSLRPGRPSGAGETQYF	TGTGCCAGCAGTTTAAGGCCCGGAAGGCCTAGCGGAGCAGGGGAGACCCAGTACTTC
TRBV5-1	.	.	TRBJ2-1	CASSLVATVNNEQFF	TGCGCCAGCAGCTTGGTAGCGACAGTGAACAATGAGCAGTTCTTC
TRBV28	.	.	TRBJ1-5	CASSLSIRLGRPQHF	TGTGCCAGCAGTCTCTCGATCCGACTGGGTCGGCCCCAGCATTTT
TRBV29-1	.	TRBD2	TRBJ2-5	CSVVRVLAVQETQYF	TGCAGCGTTGTGAGGGTCCTAGCGGTCCAAGAGACCCAGTACTTC
TRBV29-1	.	.	TRBJ1-3	CSVRGPLADTIYF	TGCAGCGTTCGCGGCCCTTTAGCGGACACCATATATTTT
TRBV14	.	.	TRBJ1-1	CASSQLYTEAFF	TGTGCCAGCAGCCAGCTTTACACTGAAGCTTTCTTT
TRBV27	.	.	TRBJ2-7	CASSFGPPGVSYEQYF	TGTGCCAGCAGTTTCGGTCCTCCTGGGGTGTCCTACGAGCAGTACTTC
TRBV19	.	TRBD1	TRBJ2-7	CASSVDRGSYEQYF	TGTGCCAGTAGTGTCGACAGGGGGTCCTACGAGCAGTACTTC
TRBV7-9	.	.	TRBJ1-1	CASSLGGAKVPLLGAFF	TGTGCCAGCAGCTTAGGGGGGGCAAAGGTTCCCCTATTAGGAGCTTTCTTT
TRBV19	.	TRBD2	TRBJ2-2	CASSIGWLAGGIGELFF	TGTGCCAGTAGTATAGGCTGGCTAGCGGGAGGAATCGGGGAGCTGTTTTTT
TRBV29-1	once	.	TRBJ1-2	CSVGYGNYGYTF	TGCAGCGTTGGTTACGGGAACTATGGCTACACCTTC
TRBV7-3	.	TRBD1	TRBJ2-7	CASSQTGTASSYEQYF	TGTGCCAGCAGCCAGACCGGGACAGCGAGCTCCTACGAGCAGTACTTC
TRBV28	.	.	TRBJ2-5	CASSLRRTALETQYF	TGTGCCAGCAGTTTACGGAGGACAGCACTGGAGACCCAGTACTTC